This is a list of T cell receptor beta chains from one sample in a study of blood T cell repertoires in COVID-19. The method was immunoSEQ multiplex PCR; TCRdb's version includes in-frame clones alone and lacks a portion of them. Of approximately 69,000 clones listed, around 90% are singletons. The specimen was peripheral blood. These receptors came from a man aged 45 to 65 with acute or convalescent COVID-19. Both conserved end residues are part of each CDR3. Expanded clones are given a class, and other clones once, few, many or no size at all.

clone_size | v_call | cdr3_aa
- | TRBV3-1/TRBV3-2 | CASSQGADTDTQYF
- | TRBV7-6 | CASSLTGNSNQPQHF
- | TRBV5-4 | CASSFSSSGGGYNEQFF
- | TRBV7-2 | CASSLNAGPNYGYTF
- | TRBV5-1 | CASSSASGGPYNEQFF
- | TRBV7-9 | CASSPSGDEQYF
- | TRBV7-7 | CASSFRQGSPLHF
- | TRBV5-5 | CASSLRGDSYNEQFF
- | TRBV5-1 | CASSFGQGNTEAFF
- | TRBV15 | CATSGGGTGTIEQYF
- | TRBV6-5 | CASSRDRAGNTIYF
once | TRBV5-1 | CASSTGTGISYGYTF
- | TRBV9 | CASSTTLKTGGQTGELFF
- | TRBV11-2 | CASRGLAGGYNEQFF
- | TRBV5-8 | CASSSLSGRSAEAFF
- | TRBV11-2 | CASSLRTGGLETQYF
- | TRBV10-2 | CASSTTSYQETQYF
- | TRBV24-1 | CATSDFHGTGAHEQYF
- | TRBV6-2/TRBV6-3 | CASSYRDRMNTEAFF
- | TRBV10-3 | CAISGGDRGFEQYF
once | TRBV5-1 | CASSLQGAREKLFF
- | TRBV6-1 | CASSELGQNTEAFF
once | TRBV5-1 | CASSDGGSSNQPQHF
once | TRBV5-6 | CASSLALSYEQYF
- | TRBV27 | CASSADRAYQPQHF
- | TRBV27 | CASSLAGLLADTQYF
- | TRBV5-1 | CASSLLQSRNGYTF
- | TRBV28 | CASSFTPGQGDYGYTF
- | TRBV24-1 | CATSDFRSNYGYTF
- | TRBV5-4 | CASSPQFGANVLTF
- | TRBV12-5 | CASGSPASVRDEQFF
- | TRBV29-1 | CSVQGASGVDNEQFF
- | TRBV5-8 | CASSLGQRTNYGYTF
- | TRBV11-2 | CASSNTGGVTDTQYF
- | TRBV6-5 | CASSTRANEKLFF
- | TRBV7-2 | CASSSQGFNEKLFF
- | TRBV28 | CASSLWGDFSGNTIYF
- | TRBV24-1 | CATSDLRQGHGYTF
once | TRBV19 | CASSMQAGINYGYTF
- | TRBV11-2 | CASSLTGVLYTDTQYF